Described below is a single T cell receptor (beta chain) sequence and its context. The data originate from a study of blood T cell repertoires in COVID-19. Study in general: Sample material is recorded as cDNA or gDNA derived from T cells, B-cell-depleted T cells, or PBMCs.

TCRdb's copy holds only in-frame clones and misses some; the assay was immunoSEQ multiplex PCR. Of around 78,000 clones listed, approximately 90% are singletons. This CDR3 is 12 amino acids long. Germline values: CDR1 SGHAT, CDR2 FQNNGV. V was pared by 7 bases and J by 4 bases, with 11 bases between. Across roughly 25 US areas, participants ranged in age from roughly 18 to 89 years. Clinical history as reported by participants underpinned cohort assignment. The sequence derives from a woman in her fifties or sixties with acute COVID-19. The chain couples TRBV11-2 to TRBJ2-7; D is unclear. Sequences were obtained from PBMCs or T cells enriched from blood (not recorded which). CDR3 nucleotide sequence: TGTGCCAGCACCCCGAGCCGGTACGAGCAGTACTTC. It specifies CASTPSRYEQYF.